This TCR beta chain was sequenced in a study of metastatic and nonmetastatic thyroid tumors. About the study: It was across blood and tumor or nodule tissue from malignant and benign thyroid patients that repertoires were compared.

TCRdb reanalyzed the PCR reads via MiXCR. The table lists around 37,000 clones, around 20% of them singletons, with around 16% in the top ten. The sample holds a few counts of this clone. A much larger clonotype is one base distant, so this may be a read error. Among the patients, none had received any treatment before thyroid surgery. This CDR3 is 14 amino acids long. V shed 3 bases and J 5 bases; nucleotides not matched to a gene: 8. CDR1 and CDR2 (germline): DFQATT, SNEGSKA (reference sequence). This receptor was obtained from a female donor with papillary thyroid cancer or a benign thyroid nodule (not recorded which). Some clones in this sample may be carry-over from other donors' samples. This rearrangement joins TRBV20-1 to TRBJ2-5; 8 positions match TRBD1. The sequenced sample consisted of blood. CDR3 DNA: TGCAGTGCTAGGGGGGGACAGGTCTGGGAGACCCAGTACTTC. It is translated as CSARGGQVWETQYF.